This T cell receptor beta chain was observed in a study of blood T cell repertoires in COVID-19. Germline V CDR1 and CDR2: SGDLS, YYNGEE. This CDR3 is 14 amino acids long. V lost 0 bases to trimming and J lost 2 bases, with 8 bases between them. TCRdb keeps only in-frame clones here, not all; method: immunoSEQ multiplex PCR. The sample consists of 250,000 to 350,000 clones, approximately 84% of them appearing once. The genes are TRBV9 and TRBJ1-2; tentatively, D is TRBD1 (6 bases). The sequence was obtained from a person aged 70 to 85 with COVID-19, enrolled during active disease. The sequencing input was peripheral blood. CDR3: CASSVGGLNYGYTF. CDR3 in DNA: TGTGCCAGCAGCGTAGGGGGGCTCAACTATGGCTACACCTTC.